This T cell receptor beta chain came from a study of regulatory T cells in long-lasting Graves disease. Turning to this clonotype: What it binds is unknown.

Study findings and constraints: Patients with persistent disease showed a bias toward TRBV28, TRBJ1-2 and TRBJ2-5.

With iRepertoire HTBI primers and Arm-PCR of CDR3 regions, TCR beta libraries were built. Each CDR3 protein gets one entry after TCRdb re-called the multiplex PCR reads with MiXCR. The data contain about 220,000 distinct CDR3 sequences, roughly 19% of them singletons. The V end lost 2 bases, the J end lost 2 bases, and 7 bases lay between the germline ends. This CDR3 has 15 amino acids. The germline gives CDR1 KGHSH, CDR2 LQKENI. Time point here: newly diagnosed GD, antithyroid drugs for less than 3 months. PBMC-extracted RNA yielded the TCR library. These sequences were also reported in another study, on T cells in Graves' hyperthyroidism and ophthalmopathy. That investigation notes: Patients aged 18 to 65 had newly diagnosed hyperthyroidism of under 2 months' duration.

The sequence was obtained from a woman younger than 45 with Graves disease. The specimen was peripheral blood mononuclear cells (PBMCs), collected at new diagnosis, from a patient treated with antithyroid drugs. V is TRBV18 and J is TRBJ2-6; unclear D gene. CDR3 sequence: CASSPGLTGANVLTF. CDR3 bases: TGTGCCAGCTCACCAGGCCTAACTGGGGCCAACGTCCTGACTTTC.